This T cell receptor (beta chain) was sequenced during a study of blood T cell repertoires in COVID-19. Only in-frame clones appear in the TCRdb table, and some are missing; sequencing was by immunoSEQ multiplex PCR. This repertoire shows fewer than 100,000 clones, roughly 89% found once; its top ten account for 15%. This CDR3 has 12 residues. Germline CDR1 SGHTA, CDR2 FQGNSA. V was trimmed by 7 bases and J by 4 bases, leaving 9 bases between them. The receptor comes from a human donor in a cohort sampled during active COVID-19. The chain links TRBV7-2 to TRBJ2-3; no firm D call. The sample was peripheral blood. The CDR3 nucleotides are TGTGCCAGCACCGAATGGCCAGATACGCAGTATTTT. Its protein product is CASTEWPDTQYF.